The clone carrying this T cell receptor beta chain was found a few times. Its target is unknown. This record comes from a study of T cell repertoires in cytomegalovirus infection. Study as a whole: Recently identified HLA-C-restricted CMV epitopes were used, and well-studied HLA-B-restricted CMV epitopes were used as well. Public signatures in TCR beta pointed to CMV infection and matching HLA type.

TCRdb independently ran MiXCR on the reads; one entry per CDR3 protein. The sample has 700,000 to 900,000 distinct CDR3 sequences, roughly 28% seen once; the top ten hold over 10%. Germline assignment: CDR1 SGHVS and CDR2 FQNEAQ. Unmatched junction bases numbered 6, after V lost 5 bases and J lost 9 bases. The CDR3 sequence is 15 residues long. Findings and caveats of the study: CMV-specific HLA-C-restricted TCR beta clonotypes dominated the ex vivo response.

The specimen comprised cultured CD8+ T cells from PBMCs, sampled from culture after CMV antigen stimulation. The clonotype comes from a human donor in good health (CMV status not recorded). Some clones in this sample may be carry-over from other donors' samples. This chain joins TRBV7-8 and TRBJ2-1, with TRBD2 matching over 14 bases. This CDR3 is CASSRLAGGLLEQFF. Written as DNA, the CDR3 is TGTGCCAGCAGCAGACTAGCGGGGGGGCTCCTTGAGCAGTTCTTC.